These 19 T cell receptor beta chains originate from one sample sequenced in a study of Graves' ophthalmopathy and Graves' hyperthyroidism. RNA transcripts served as template for amplifying TCR beta CDR3 sequences. First-round RT-PCR with HTBI primers preceded a second-round multiplex PCR. TCRdb reprocessed the multiplex PCR reads with MiXCR, giving one entry per CDR3 protein. The table includes about half a million distinct CDR3 sequences, 14% detected once. Material: blood. Receptor source: a woman aged 25 to 39 with Graves' ophthalmopathy.

This clonotype was seen ten or more times. The chain uses TRBV6-1 and TRBJ2-5, with 7 bases identical to TRBD1. V lost 1 base to trimming and J lost 2 bases; unmatched junction nucleotides: 4. The CDR3 length is 15 residues. Germline CDR1 and CDR2: MNHNS and SASEGT. Here the CDR3 reads CASSEGWTGQETQYF. The CDR3 bases are TGTGCCAGCAGTGAAGGATGGACAGGTCAAGAGACCCAGTACTTC.

This clonotype has more than one count but fewer than ten. V usage is TRBV5-6 and J usage is TRBJ2-7; 9 nucleotides agree with TRBD1. The CDR3 covers 15 residues. The junction had 8 bases not matched to a gene; V was cut back by 4 bases and J by 3 bases. Germline loops: CDR1 SGHDT, CDR2 YYEEEE. The CDR3 loop is CASSLTPGQGYEQYF. CDR3 in DNA: TGTGCCAGCAGCCTGACGCCGGGACAGGGCTACGAGCAGTACTTC.

Only a few counts were recorded for this clonotype. V is TRBV25-1 and J is TRBJ2-7; 9 bases map to TRBD2. Germline V gives CDR1 MGHDK, CDR2 SYGVNS. V lost 2 bases, J lost 0 bases, and 5 bases stayed unmatched. The length of the CDR3 is 16 residues. The CDR3 DNA sequence: TGTGCCAGCAGTGAAAGGGCTAGCGGGGTCTCCTACGAGCAGTACTTC. Amino acids: CASSERASGVSYEQYF.

This clonotype was seen ten or more times. This chain joins TRBV20-1 and TRBJ1-1; 7 nucleotides line up with TRBD1. V gave up 6 bases and J gave up 5 bases; unmatched junction bases: 9. The CDR3 consists of 13 residues. The germline V gene encodes CDR1 DFQATT and CDR2 SNEGSKA (reference sequence). The CDR3 loop reads CSANQGVQTEAFF. In DNA, the CDR3 is TGCAGTGCAAATCAGGGGGTCCAAACTGAAGCTTTCTTT.

This clonotype has more than one count but fewer than ten. The junction shows a germline mismatch at one end, possibly a read error. The chain has TRBV7-9 and TRBJ2-5; D is undetermined. Germline V lookup: CDR1 SEHNR, CDR2 FQNEAQ (reference sequence). CDR3 length: 13 residues. The CDR3 bases are TGTGCCAGCAGAAGAACCTCCCAAGAGACCCAGTGCTTC. The encoded protein is CASRRTSQETQCF.

This clonotype was seen repeatedly, ten times or more. The rearrangement links TRBV28 to TRBJ2-3; the D is unclear. The CDR3 covers 15 residues. The germline V gene encodes CDR1 MDHEN and CDR2 SYDVKM. V lost 4 bases to trimming and J lost 4 bases, with 15 bases between them. CDR3 amino acids: CASSSFPSSSDTQYF. The CDR3 bases are TGTGCCAGCAGTTCTTTCCCGAGCTCATCAGATACGCAGTATTTT.

This clonotype was counted ten times or more. The CDR3: CASSLVSQRGAETQYF. In nucleotides, the CDR3 is TGTGCCAGCAGCTTAGTTTCCCAGCGAGGGGCGGAGACCCAGTACTTC. The rearrangement joins TRBV13 to TRBJ2-5; D tentatively fits TRBD1 or TRBD2 (5 bases each). The germline V and J ends were trimmed by 1 base and 5 bases, with 17 bases remaining between them. From germline, CDR1 is PRHDT and CDR2 FYEKMQ (reference sequence). The CDR3 has 16 residues.

This clonotype was observed at least ten times. The chain couples TRBV20-1 to TRBJ2-2; D is unclear. The CDR3 loop spans 11 amino acids. The V gene's germline CDR1 is DFQATT and CDR2 SNEGSKA (reference sequence). CDR3 sequence reads: CTEWCSGELFF. The CDR3 DNA reads TGCACAGAATGGTGTTCCGGGGAGCTGTTTTTT.

This clonotype was found many times. This sequence joins TRBV6-4 and TRBJ1-1; 9 positions match TRBD1. Germline values: CDR1 MRHNA, CDR2 SNTAGT. Trimming cost V 4 bases and J 4 bases; bases outside gene matches: 4. The CDR3 consists of 14 residues. The CDR3, as DNA: TGTGCCAGCAGTGTCAAGACAGGGGGCACTGAAGCTTTCTTT. This gives the protein CASSVKTGGTEAFF.

This clonotype came up a few times. The V and J genes are TRBV12-3 or TRBV12-4 and TRBJ1-1; 7 bases are shared with TRBD1. V was clipped by 6 bases and J by 6 bases; unmatched bases: 10. The CDR3 spans 14 residues. CDR3 residues: CASSRVGQPPEAFF. The DNA for the CDR3 is TGTGCCAGCAGCCGGGTGGGACAGCCGCCTGAAGCTTTCTTT.

This clonotype was observed at least ten times. The chain recombines TRBV7-2 with TRBJ2-5; 15 bases line up with TRBD2. The CDR3 totals 16 residues. In germline, CDR1 is SGHTA, CDR2 FQGNSA. Trimming removed 5 bases from V and 4 bases from J; junction bases left unmatched: 5. The CDR3 spells CASSPRTSGGAETQYF. The DNA for the CDR3 is TGTGCCAGCAGCCCCCGGACTAGCGGGGGGGCAGAGACCCAGTACTTC. The whole variable domain, remainder taken from reference TRBV7-2 and TRBJ2-5, is GAGVSQSPSNKVTEKGKDVELRCDPISGHTALYWYRQSLGQGLEFLIYFQGNSAPDKSGLPSDRFSAERTGGSVSTLTIQRTQQEDSAVYLCASSPRTSGGAETQYFGPGTRLLVL.

About this clonotype itself: A much larger clone lies a single base off, so this may be a read error. This sequence joins TRBV7-6 and TRBJ1-4; D possibly corresponds to TRBD1 (6 bases). Germline V gene lookup returns CDR1 SGHVS and CDR2 FNYEAQ. The CDR3 runs to 14 residues. The CDR3 loop reads CAGSPTGSGEKLFF. The CDR3 DNA reads TGTGCCGGCAGCCCCACAGGGTCGGGTGAAAAACTGTTTTTT. Drawing the rest from reference TRBV7-6 and TRBJ1-4, the complete variable domain is GAGVSQSPRYKVTKRGQDVALRCDPISGHVSLYWYRQALGQGPEFLTYFNYEAQQDKSGLPNDRFSAERPEGSISTLTIQRTEQRDSAMYRCAGSPTGSGEKLFFGSGTQLSVL.

The chain recombines TRBV7-6 with TRBJ2-7; 9 bases match TRBD2. There are 13 residues in the CDR3. J gave up 5 bases and V 2 bases, and 1 base lay outside the gene matches. CDR1 and CDR2 from the germline V gene are SGHVS and FNYEAQ. CDR3 amino acids: CASSLRTSDEQYF. The DNA for the CDR3 is TGTGCCAGCAGCTTACGGACTAGCGACGAGCAGTACTTC.

The chain uses TRBV6-2 or TRBV6-3 and TRBJ1-2; no clear D gene. The V end was cut by 4 bases, the J end by 5 bases, with 14 bases between. CDR3 size: 14 residues. The germline gives CDR1 MNHEY, CDR2 SVGEGT. CDR3 coding DNA: TGTGCCAGCAGTTCCGTTTTGGTGGCTTATGGCTACACCTTC. Protein product: CASSSVLVAYGYTF.

V is TRBV7-2 and J is TRBJ1-2; D call uncertain. This CDR3 has 13 residues. V lost 5 bases to trimming and J lost 6 bases, with 13 bases between them. Germline CDR1 SGHTA, CDR2 FQGNSA. The CDR3 DNA reads as TGTGCCAGCAGCCAACCAGGCCAAGATGGCTACACCTTC. Translation gives CASSQPGQDGYTF. Using reference TRBV7-2 and TRBJ1-2 for the parts outside the CDR3, the full variable domain is GAGVSQSPSNKVTEKGKDVELRCDPISGHTALYWYRQSLGQGLEFLIYFQGNSAPDKSGLPSDRFSAERTGGSVSTLTIQRTQQEDSAVYLCASSQPGQDGYTFGSGTRLTVV.

The sample holds many counts of this clonotype. The chain joins TRBV7-8 to TRBJ2-6; D may be TRBD1 (5 bases). The germline V and J ends were trimmed by 2 bases and 0 bases, with 14 bases remaining between them. The germline V gene encodes CDR1 SGHVS and CDR2 FQNEAQ. This CDR3 is built from 18 residues. For the CDR3, the DNA is TGTGCCAGCAGCTTAAGGGGTGGGGTGATCTCTGGGGCCAACGTCCTGACTTTC. It codes for CASSLRGGVISGANVLTF.

V and J are TRBV5-1 and TRBJ2-4; D not resolved. Germline CDR1 reads SGHRS; CDR2 reads YFSETQ. This CDR3 has 15 amino acids. The V and J ends lost 0 bases and 6 bases respectively, with 13 bases between them. The CDR3, as DNA: TGCGCCAGCAGCTTGGTGCCGGAACTCTCAAACATTCAGTACTTC. It yields the protein CASSLVPELSNIQYF.

This clonotype was observed at least ten times. The chain employs TRBV27 and TRBJ1-1, with TRBD1 as a possible D gene (6 bases). The germline gives CDR1 MNHEY, CDR2 SMNVEV (reference sequence). V lost 6 bases and J lost 2, with 13 bases in between. The CDR3 contains 14 residues. Here the CDR3 DNA reads TGTGCCAGCAGCCTCTTGGACAGAAACACTGAAGCTTTCTTT. Encoded protein: CASSLLDRNTEAFF.

The sample holds many counts of this clonotype. The chain recombines TRBV12-3 or TRBV12-4 with TRBJ2-2, with 8 bases identical to TRBD2. V shed 0 bases and J 3 bases; nucleotides not matched to a gene: 3. The CDR3 length is 16 residues. CDR3 sequence reads: CASSLAHGGDTGELFF. DNA of the CDR3: TGTGCCAGCAGTTTAGCGCACGGGGGGGACACCGGGGAGCTGTTTTTT.